A single sample gave rise to the 10 T cell receptor beta chains below, sequenced in a study of B cell selection in AIRE deficiency. Sorted regulatory T cells were CD4-positive, CD25-high and CD127-low or negative. TCRdb's copy holds only in-frame clones and misses some; the assay was immunoSEQ multiplex PCR. Of 12,000 to 15,000 clones in the sample, 90% to 95% were seen once. Sequencing used Tregs sorted from PBMCs. These receptors came from a human donor with AIRE deficiency.

V is TRBV5-1 and J is TRBJ2-7; TRBD2 matches 8 bases. The germline V gene has CDR1 SGHRS and CDR2 YFSETQ. The CDR3 is 14 residues long. V lost 0 bases to trimming and J lost 5 bases; unmatched junction nucleotides: 4. This chain's CDR3 is CASSLGSGINEQYF. CDR3 coding DNA: TGCGCCAGCAGCTTGGGTAGCGGGATCAACGAGCAGTACTTC. The complete variable domain, with remaining parts taken from reference TRBV5-1 and TRBJ2-7, reads KAGVTQTPRYLIKTRGQQVTLSCSPISGHRSVSWYQQTPGQGLQFLFEYFSETQRNKGNFPGRFSGRQFSNSRSEMNVSTLELGDSALYLCASSLGSGINEQYFGPGTRLTVT.

V and J are TRBV5-1 and TRBJ2-7, with D maybe TRBD1 (6 bases). The V end was cut by 5 bases, the J end by 1 base, with 16 bases between. Per the germline V gene, CDR1 is SGHRS and CDR2 is YFSETQ. The CDR3 loop spans 15 amino acids. Here the CDR3 DNA reads TGCGCCAGCAGATCCAGTGGGGGCTGGTCCTACGAGCAGTACTTC. It yields the protein CASRSSGGWSYEQYF.

V gene TRBV10-3 combines with J gene TRBJ2-5; 7 nucleotides align to TRBD2. The V segment lost 3 bases and the J segment 5 bases; nucleotides outside the gene matches: 6. CDR1 and CDR2 (germline): ENHRY, SYGVKD. The CDR3 has 14 residues. This CDR3 reads CAISDGAGAETQYF. CDR3 coding DNA: TGTGCCATCAGTGACGGGGCGGGAGCGGAGACCCAGTACTTC.

The chain employs TRBV4-2 and TRBJ1-1, with unresolved D. Trimming shortened V by 3 bases and J by 8 bases, and 25 bases separated the two germline ends. Germline V gene data show CDR1 as LGHNA and CDR2 as YNFKEQ. CDR3 length equals 17 residues. The CDR3 region has the DNA TGTGCCAGCAGCCAGAGGGTGGTTACGGATCTAAGTTTGGAAGCTTTCTTT. As protein: CASSQRVVTDLSLEAFF.

This rearrangement joins TRBV5-4 to TRBJ2-7; the D is unclear. The germline CDR1 and CDR2 sequences are SGHNT and YYREEE (reference sequence). The CDR3 has 13 residues. The germline V and J ends were trimmed by 4 bases and 2 bases, with 10 bases remaining between them. The CDR3 region is CASSLSGTYEQYF. The CDR3 coding sequence is TGTGCCAGCAGCCTTAGTGGGACCTACGAGCAGTACTTC.

This chain connects TRBV27 to TRBJ1-2; 11 bases fit TRBD1. Trimming took 1 base from V and 4 from J; bases not matched to a gene: 5. Per the germline V gene, CDR1 is MNHEY and CDR2 is SMNVEV (reference sequence). The CDR3 loop spans 16 amino acids. The CDR3 reads CASSLWTGGGFYGYTF. The CDR3, as DNA: TGTGCCAGCAGTTTATGGACAGGGGGCGGGTTCTATGGCTACACCTTC.

The chain recombines TRBV5-6 with TRBJ1-2; D is perhaps TRBD1 (6 bases). V lost 0 bases and J 8 bases, leaving 11 bases between the germline ends. Per the germline V gene, CDR1 is SGHDT and CDR2 is YYEEEE. The CDR3 runs to 13 residues. The CDR3, as DNA: TGTGCCAGCAGCTTGGACAGGGCGTGGGGCTACACCTTC. Its translation: CASSLDRAWGYTF.

The chain recombines TRBV4-2 with TRBJ1-2, with D tentatively TRBD1 (6 bases). The germline CDR1 and CDR2 sequences are LGHNA and YNFKEQ. The CDR3 runs 14 residues. Between the trimmed V and J ends, which lost 7 bases and 4 bases, there was a span of 16 bases. CDR3 nucleotides: TGTGCCAGCAAAACCTTGGGGGGCAGCTATGGCTACACCTTC. This translates into CASKTLGGSYGYTF.

V and J are TRBV19 and TRBJ2-7, with 7 bases matching TRBD1. The CDR3 runs 16 residues. Germline loops: CDR1 LNHDA, CDR2 SQIVND (reference sequence). With 3 bases clipped from V and 3 bases from J, the junction kept 11 bases outside the gene matches. CDR3 in DNA: TGTGCCAGTAGTATTCTGGGTACAGGGGCCAACTACGAGCAGTACTTC. Translation gives CASSILGTGANYEQYF.

J is TRBJ2-6 and V is TRBV15, with D perhaps assigned TRBD1 or TRBD2 (7 bases each). V gave up 2 bases and J gave up 3 bases, with 23 bases separating them. The V gene's germline CDR1 is LNHNV and CDR2 YYDKDF (reference sequence). The CDR3 length is 20 residues. The CDR3 spells CATSRSPGGGGAGGANVLTF. The CDR3 DNA is TGTGCCACCAGCAGATCCCCAGGGGGAGGGGGCGCAGGTGGGGCCAACGTCCTGACTTTC.